Listed below are T cell receptor beta chains from one sample, sequenced in a study of blood T cell repertoires in COVID-19. Profiling relied on immunoSEQ multiplex PCR, and the TCRdb table lists in-frame clones only, not all of them. The repertoire consists of about 23,000 clones, with 86% occurring once and the leading ten covering less than 15%. The sample taken for sequencing was peripheral blood. Source of these receptors: a woman of 80 years or more with active or convalescent COVID-19. Each CDR3 is given with its conserved first and last residue. D genes are given only for firm matches. The size of a clone is reported for some rows only, either as once, few or many, or as a class for expanded clones.

NA	NA	TRBV10-3	TRBJ2-7	CAISEGGGSYEQYF	TGTGCCATCAGTGAGGGCGGTGGATCCTACGAGCAGTACTTC
NA	TRBD1	TRBV7-8	TRBJ1-1	CASSAVDRGRSNTEAFF	TGTGCCAGCAGCGCCGTGGACAGGGGGCGATCGAACACTGAAGCTTTCTTT
NA	NA	TRBV9	TRBJ2-7	CASSVVPGNEQYF	TGTGCCAGCAGCGTAGTCCCCGGGAACGAGCAGTACTTC
NA	TRBD1	TRBV27	TRBJ2-2	CATRQGVDGELFF	TGTGCCACCAGACAGGGGGTCGACGGGGAGCTGTTTTTT
NA	NA	TRBV11-1	TRBJ2-3	CASSSGLPGTDTQYF	TGTGCCAGCAGCTCAGGGTTACCCGGCACAGATACGCAGTATTTT
NA	TRBD1	TRBV18	TRBJ1-2	CASSPDRASNYGYTF	TGTGCCAGCTCACCGGACAGGGCATCTAACTATGGCTACACCTTC
NA	NA	TRBV30	TRBJ1-2	CAWRARVANYGYTF	TGTGCCTGGAGGGCGCGGGTTGCTAACTATGGCTACACCTTC
few	TRBD1	TRBV19	TRBJ1-2	CASSTGQVYYGYTF	TGTGCCAGTAGTACCGGACAGGTTTACTATGGCTACACCTTC
NA	TRBD1	TRBV25-1	TRBJ1-1	CASRERGQGTEAFF	TGTGCCAGCCGAGAAAGGGGGCAGGGCACTGAAGCTTTCTTT
NA	TRBD1	TRBV14	TRBJ2-5	CASSSHQGVTQYF	TGTGCCAGCAGCTCACACCAGGGGGTGACCCAGTACTTC
NA	TRBD1	TRBV7-8	TRBJ1-2	CASRLGTGGTHYGYTF	TGTGCCAGCAGACTCGGGACAGGGGGGACCCACTATGGCTACACCTTC
NA	NA	TRBV9	TRBJ1-2	CASSVGSQRNYGYTF	TGTGCCAGCAGCGTAGGGTCTCAGCGTAACTATGGCTACACCTTC
NA	NA	TRBV6-2/TRBV6-3	TRBJ1-2	CASSYGGYGYTF	TGTGCCAGCAGTTACGGGGGGTATGGCTACACCTTC
few	TRBD1	TRBV19	TRBJ1-2	CASRPRDRADGYTF	TGTGCCAGTCGCCCCCGCGACAGGGCTGATGGCTACACCTTC
NA	NA	TRBV13	TRBJ2-7	CASSLGGSPSYEQYF	TGTGCCAGCAGCTTAGGGGGGAGCCCATCCTACGAGCAGTACTTC
NA	TRBD2	TRBV2	TRBJ2-3	CASSAGLAGTDTQYF	TGTGCCAGCAGTGCTGGACTAGCGGGAACAGATACGCAGTATTTT
NA	TRBD2	TRBV7-8	TRBJ2-1	CASSFLAGTDNEQFF	TGTGCCAGCAGCTTCCTAGCGGGTACAGACAATGAGCAGTTCTTC
NA	NA	TRBV9	TRBJ1-2	CASSSQGHLYGYTF	TGTGCCAGCAGCTCACAGGGTCACCTCTATGGCTACACCTTC
NA	NA	TRBV2	TRBJ2-7	CASKGGRSPYEQYF	TGTGCCAGCAAGGGGGGGCGAAGCCCCTACGAGCAGTACTTC
once	NA	TRBV7-2	TRBJ1-2	CASSLNSQGGHGYTF	TGTGCCAGCAGCTTAAATAGCCAGGGAGGGCATGGCTACACCTTC
NA	NA	TRBV28	TRBJ1-3	CASNRHSLSGNTIYF	TGTGCCAGCAATCGACACAGCCTCTCTGGAAACACCATATATTTT
NA	NA	TRBV5-6	TRBJ2-3	CASSFTPDTQYF	TGTGCCAGCAGCTTTACTCCGGATACGCAGTATTTT
NA	TRBD2	TRBV20-1	TRBJ2-3	CSASSPFWGLAGGGAYTDTQYF	TGCAGTGCTAGTAGCCCCTTTTGGGGACTAGCGGGAGGAGGGGCTTACACAGATACGCAGTATTTT
NA	NA	TRBV4-3	TRBJ2-1	CASSQDHGQYYNEQFF	TGCGCCAGCAGCCAAGATCATGGACAGTACTACAATGAGCAGTTCTTC
NA	TRBD1	TRBV7-2	TRBJ2-5	CASSLVTGGETQYF	TGTGCCAGCAGCTTAGTTACAGGGGGTGAGACCCAGTACTTC
NA	NA	TRBV19	TRBJ2-6	CASSNSGLNSGANVLTF	TGTGCCAGTAGTAACTCTGGACTGAACTCTGGGGCCAACGTCCTGACTTTC
NA	NA	TRBV7-2	TRBJ2-7	CASSFGQGGSYEQYF	TGTGCCAGCAGCTTTGGGCAGGGTGGATCCTACGAGCAGTACTTC
NA	TRBD2	TRBV11-3	TRBJ2-1	CASSLRGGRGFHEQFF	TGTGCCAGCAGCCTCAGAGGAGGGAGGGGATTTCATGAGCAGTTCTTC
NA	NA	TRBV5-1	TRBJ1-1	CASSLRSQRNTEAFF	TGCGCCAGCAGCTTGCGGAGTCAGCGAAACACTGAAGCTTTCTTT
NA	TRBD1	TRBV27	TRBJ1-4	CASNRGAGEKLFF	TGTGCCAGCAACAGGGGGGCCGGTGAAAAACTGTTTTTT
once	TRBD1	TRBV18	TRBJ1-2	CASSRTTGADYGYTF	TGTGCCAGCTCACGTACCACAGGGGCCGACTATGGCTACACCTTC
NA	TRBD1	TRBV28	TRBJ1-1	CASSRQGAGIEAFF	TGTGCCAGCAGCCGACAGGGGGCAGGCATTGAAGCTTTCTTT
NA	TRBD2	TRBV7-9	TRBJ2-7	CASSLTSSGRYEQYF	TGTGCCAGCAGCTTAACATCTAGCGGGAGGTACGAGCAGTACTTC
NA	NA	TRBV2	TRBJ2-1	CASREGLRLGQNEQFF	TGTGCCAGCAGGGAGGGGCTTCGTTTAGGGCAGAATGAGCAGTTCTTC
NA	TRBD1	TRBV7-9	TRBJ1-1	CASSSQGSDTEAFF	TGTGCCAGCAGCTCACAGGGGTCGGACACTGAAGCTTTCTTT
once	NA	TRBV19	TRBJ1-2	CASSITWAGEYGYTF	TGTGCCAGTAGTATTACCTGGGCAGGGGAGTATGGCTACACCTTC
NA	TRBD2	TRBV27	TRBJ2-1	CASSHGTSVLHEQFF	TGTGCCAGCAGCCACGGGACTAGCGTCCTCCATGAGCAGTTCTTC
NA	TRBD2	TRBV3-1/TRBV3-2	TRBJ2-3	CASSRTSGRSGSRADTQYF	TGTGCCAGCAGCCGGACTAGCGGGAGATCGGGGAGTCGGGCAGATACGCAGTATTTT
NA	NA	TRBV7-2	TRBJ2-5	CASRPPGLTGETQYF	TGTGCCAGCAGGCCTCCGGGACTCACTGGGGAGACCCAGTACTTC
NA	TRBD2	TRBV11-1	TRBJ2-7	CASSLASRTSGTYEQYF	TGTGCCAGCAGCTTAGCCTCTAGGACTAGCGGGACCTACGAGCAGTACTTC
NA	TRBD2	TRBV11-1	TRBJ2-1	CASSVGLAADNEQFF	TGTGCCAGCAGCGTCGGACTAGCGGCAGACAATGAGCAGTTCTTC
NA	NA	TRBV28	TRBJ2-7	CASSRQPRTRIYEQYF	TGTGCCAGCAGCCGACAACCGAGGACAAGAATTTACGAGCAGTACTTC
NA	TRBD2	TRBV20-1	TRBJ2-7	CSASSGGDAYEQYF	TGCAGTGCTAGTTCTGGGGGGGACGCCTACGAGCAGTACTTC
NA	NA	TRBV11-3	TRBJ2-7	CASSFGTGQGNYEQYF	TGTGCCAGCAGCTTTGGGACGGGGCAGGGGAACTACGAGCAGTACTTC
NA	NA	TRBV18	TRBJ1-3	CASSPRTESSGNTIYF	TGTGCCAGCTCACCCCGGACAGAATCATCTGGAAACACCATATATTTT
NA	TRBD1	TRBV7-9	TRBJ1-1	CASSLQGGGEAFF	TGTGCCAGCAGCTTACAGGGGGGCGGTGAAGCTTTCTTT
NA	NA	TRBV4-2	TRBJ1-2	CASSGEGSYTF	TGTGCCAGCAGCGGCGAGGGAAGCTACACCTTC
NA	NA	TRBV3-1/TRBV3-2	TRBJ1-1	CASSRDWGGSNTEAFF	TGTGCCAGCAGCCGAGACTGGGGGGGCTCAAACACTGAAGCTTTCTTT
few	NA	TRBV2	TRBJ1-2	CASSPGENYGYTF	TGTGCCAGCAGCCCAGGGGAAAACTATGGCTACACCTTC
NA	TRBD1	TRBV28	TRBJ1-4	CASSSSSGQGEEKLFF	TGTGCCAGCAGTTCTAGTTCGGGACAGGGGGAGGAAAAACTGTTTTTT
NA	TRBD2	TRBV19	TRBJ2-7	CASSMAGGSYEQYF	TGTGCCAGTAGTATGGCGGGAGGTAGCTACGAGCAGTACTTC
NA	NA	TRBV24-1	TRBJ2-7	CATSTSMTYEQYF	TGTGCCACCAGTACTTCCATGACCTACGAGCAGTACTTC
NA	TRBD1	TRBV11-3	TRBJ2-5	CASSTQGKGTETQYF	TGTGCCAGCAGCACACAGGGGAAGGGGACGGAGACCCAGTACTTC
NA	TRBD2	TRBV27	TRBJ2-1	CASRPTSGRANEQFF	TGTGCCAGCAGGCCTACTAGCGGGAGGGCCAATGAGCAGTTCTTC
NA	NA	TRBV12-3/TRBV12-4	TRBJ1-5	CASSFSGLQPQHF	TGTGCCAGCAGTTTCTCGGGACTTCAGCCCCAGCATTTT
NA	TRBD2	TRBV5-1	TRBJ2-5	CASSFGGGGRPQETQYF	TGCGCCAGCAGCTTCGGGGGGGGCGGGAGGCCCCAAGAGACCCAGTACTTC
NA	TRBD1	TRBV6-2/TRBV6-3	TRBJ2-3	CASSNRGDTQYF	TGTGCCAGCAGCAACAGGGGAGATACGCAGTATTTT
NA	TRBD1	TRBV10-2	TRBJ1-5	CASSERTGGINQPQHF	TGCGCCAGCAGTGAGCGTACAGGGGGTATCAATCAGCCCCAGCATTTT
NA	NA	TRBV28	TRBJ2-3	CASRTAGQDTDTQYF	TGTGCCAGCAGGACCGCGGGTCAAGACACAGATACGCAGTATTTT
NA	NA	TRBV11-2	TRBJ2-1	CASSRTTTYNEQFF	TGTGCCAGCAGCCGGACGACTACCTACAATGAGCAGTTCTTC